Following are 30 T cell receptor beta chains from one sample sequenced in a study of T cells in Graves' hyperthyroidism and ophthalmopathy. Amplification yielded TCR beta CDR3 regions, with RNA transcripts as the source. When the TCR CDR3 underwent first-round RT-PCR, the HTBI primer set was used. In TCRdb, the multiplex PCR reads were re-called with MiXCR into one record per CDR3 protein. The sample has around 700,000 distinct CDR3 sequences, around a sixth seen once. Material for sequencing was blood. The receptors here all came from a woman aged 45-65 years with Graves' hyperthyroidism that later progressed to Graves' ophthalmopathy.

This clonotype has just one count. This chain connects TRBV19 to TRBJ1-3; D call uncertain. The CDR3 totals 12 residues. CDR1 LNHDA and CDR2 SQIVND come from the germline V gene (reference sequence). Deletions cut 4 bases from V and 8 bases from J, with 9 bases between. CDR3 sequence: CASSTRPDTIYF. The CDR3, as DNA: TGTGCCAGTAGTACGAGGCCAGACACCATATATTTT.

This clonotype was counted at least ten times. The rearrangement joins TRBV3-1 to TRBJ2-3; D unclear. V gave up 1 base and J gave up 5 bases, with 10 bases separating them. The CDR3 spans 14 residues. Per the germline V gene, CDR1 is LGHDT and CDR2 is YNNKEL (reference sequence). The CDR3 coding sequence is TGTGCCAGCAGCCAAGTAGTATTCGGAGATACGCAGTATTTT. Its protein product is CASSQVVFGDTQYF.

This clonotype was seen repeatedly, ten times or more. V gene TRBV20-1 combines with J gene TRBJ2-3, with 9 bases aligning to TRBD2. The length of the CDR3 is 15 residues. Looked up from germline, CDR1 is DFQATT and CDR2 is SNEGSKA (reference sequence). V lost 6 bases and J lost 2; bases outside the gene matches: 9. DNA for the CDR3: TGCAGTGCCACTCCTAGCGGGGCCGACACAGATACGCAGTATTTT. Protein product: CSATPSGADTDTQYF.

The chain employs TRBV7-9 and TRBJ1-4; D is unresolved. The CDR3 is 15 amino acids. Deletions cut 4 bases from V and 6 bases from J, with 15 bases between. From germline, CDR1 is SEHNR and CDR2 FQNEAQ (reference sequence). CDR3 bases: TGTGCCAGCAGCTCCGGAGGCGTGGATTATGAAAAACTGTTTTTT. This sequence encodes CASSSGGVDYEKLFF. The full variable domain, with the rest looked up from reference TRBV7-9 and TRBJ1-4, is DTGVSQNPRHKITKRGQNVTFRCDPISEHNRLYWYRQTLGQGPEFLTYFQNEAQLEKSRLLSDRFSAERPKGSFSTLEIQRTEQGDSAMYLCASSSGGVDYEKLFFGSGTQLSVL.

This sequence joins TRBV6-9 and TRBJ1-1; D gene uncertain. This CDR3 comprises 13 residues. Germline-derived CDR1 and CDR2 are MNHGY and SVAAGI. V lost 3 bases and J lost 6, with 11 bases in between. CDR3 bases: TGTGCCAGCAGTTACGCCCAAGGCCCTGAAGCTTTCTTT. Translating it yields CASSYAQGPEAFF.

At least ten counts were recorded for this clonotype. The chain uses TRBV3-1 and TRBJ2-7; perhaps TRBD2 as D (6 bases). The germline V gene has CDR1 LGHDT and CDR2 YNNKEL (reference sequence). V was cut by 4 bases and J by 6 bases, with 13 bases left in between. There are 13 residues in the CDR3. The CDR3: CASSPGLLLEQYF. The DNA for the CDR3 is TGTGCCAGCAGCCCGGGACTGCTCCTCGAGCAGTACTTC.

This clonotype came up many times. The V call is TRBV7-2, the J call TRBJ2-1; no reliable D call. Germline CDR1 and CDR2: SGHTA and FQGNSA. The length of the CDR3 is 16 residues. V shed 0 bases and J shed 4 bases, with 13 bases lying between them. The CDR3 sequence: CASSLALVAYYNEQFF. In DNA, the CDR3 is TGTGCCAGCAGCTTAGCGTTGGTAGCTTATTACAATGAGCAGTTCTTC.

This clonotype has a count of ten or more. The chain couples TRBV10-3 to TRBJ1-1, with D uncertain. Trimming stripped 6 bases from V and 7 bases from J, with 15 bases between. Germline values: CDR1 ENHRY, CDR2 SYGVKD. This CDR3 spans 13 amino acids. In DNA form, the CDR3 reads TGTGCCATCAGCGATACGGGGAAAATTGAAGCTTTCTTT. It specifies CAISDTGKIEAFF.

This clonotype has just a few counts. The chain recombines TRBV6-1 with TRBJ1-2; 10 positions match TRBD1. V shed 3 bases and J 5 bases; nucleotides not matched to a gene: 3. The CDR3 is 14 amino acids. The germline V gene has CDR1 MNHNS and CDR2 SASEGT. The CDR3 region has the DNA TGTGCCAGCAGTGAGGGGGGACAGGGGTATGGCTACACCTTC. Amino acids: CASSEGGQGYGYTF.

This clonotype was counted many times. This chain connects TRBV18 to TRBJ1-1; the match to TRBD1 covers 9 bases. This CDR3 is built from 14 residues. Germline V gene data show CDR1 as KGHSH and CDR2 as LQKENI. Trimming took 3 bases from V and 5 from J; bases not matched to a gene: 4. CDR3 region: CASSPRTGETEAFF. The CDR3 nucleotides read TGTGCCAGCTCACCGAGGACAGGGGAGACTGAAGCTTTCTTT.

The rearrangement uses TRBV14 and TRBJ1-2; possible D gene TRBD1, 5 bases. CDR1 and CDR2 (germline): SGHDN, FVKESK. The CDR3 consists of 14 residues. The V gene lost 1 base and the J gene lost 8 bases, with 14 bases spanning the gap. The CDR3 reads CASSQGTLWRGYTF. Written as DNA, the CDR3 is TGTGCCAGCAGCCAAGGGACACTCTGGCGGGGCTACACCTTC.

The genes are TRBV14 and TRBJ2-7, with a tentative D call TRBD1 (6 bases). Per germline, CDR1 SGHDN and CDR2 FVKESK. CDR3 size: 15 residues. Trimming stripped 4 bases from V and 5 bases from J, with 18 bases between. The CDR3 loop reads CASSPAIVRGHEQYF. The CDR3 DNA follows: TGTGCCAGCAGCCCTGCAATAGTCAGGGGCCACGAGCAGTACTTC.

Concerning this clonotype itself: The junction differs from germline at one of its ends, possibly a read error. The chain uses TRBV3-1 and TRBJ1-1; D call uncertain. CDR3 length: 14 amino acids. Germline V gene sequence: CDR1 LGHDT, CDR2 YNNKEL (reference sequence). The CDR3 sequence: CASSQDPWASEAFF. The CDR3 coding sequence is TGCGCCAGCAGCCAAGACCCTTGGGCGTCTGAAGCTTTCTTT.

This clonotype was seen repeatedly, ten times or more. The genes are TRBV5-1 and TRBJ2-1, with D perhaps TRBD1 (5 bases). This CDR3 region has 14 residues. Trimming stripped 0 bases from V and 9 bases from J, with 13 bases between. Germline CDR1 reads SGHRS; CDR2 reads YFSETQ. The CDR3 reads CASSLAAGQGEQFF. For the CDR3, the DNA is TGCGCCAGCAGCTTGGCGGCTGGGCAGGGTGAGCAGTTCTTC.

This clonotype came up a few times. This chain joins TRBV18 and TRBJ1-5; the D is unclear. Germline values: CDR1 KGHSH, CDR2 LQKENI. The CDR3 is made up of 16 amino acids. V shed 2 bases and J shed 5 bases, with 16 bases lying between them. The CDR3 sequence: CASSPDVGGRDQPQHF. The DNA of the CDR3 is TGTGCCAGCTCACCAGACGTTGGAGGGCGGGATCAGCCCCAGCATTTT.

The V call is TRBV27, the J call TRBJ1-5; TRBD1 is a possible D gene (5 bases). The CDR3 contains 15 residues. Germline CDR1 MNHEY, CDR2 SMNVEV (reference sequence). Trimming left V 4 bases short and J 5 bases short, with 15 bases between. The CDR3 region is CASSSGGSIYQPQHF. The CDR3 nucleotides are TGTGCCAGCAGTTCCGGGGGAAGCATCTATCAGCCCCAGCATTTT.

This clonotype was observed a handful of times. The chain combines TRBV2 with TRBJ1-4, with a weak D call TRBD1 (6 bases). CDR3 length: 14 amino acids. Germline-derived CDR1 and CDR2 are SNHLY and FYNNEI. V lost 1 base to trimming and J lost 10 bases, with 13 bases between them. CDR3 nucleotide sequence: TGTGCCAGCAGTGAAGACGGGACATGGAGAAAACTGTTTTTT. Its translation: CASSEDGTWRKLFF.

This clonotype has more than one count but fewer than ten. This rearrangement joins TRBV4-1 to TRBJ1-2; TRBD1 is a possible D gene (5 bases). The CDR3 runs to 16 residues. The V gene's germline CDR1 is MGHRA and CDR2 YSYEKL. The V gene lost 1 base and the J gene lost 4 bases, with 16 bases spanning the gap. CDR3 loop: CASSQVGLGELYGYTF. As DNA, the CDR3 is TGCGCCAGCAGCCAAGTTGGGCTGGGGGAGCTCTATGGCTACACCTTC.

This clonotype was observed at least ten times. The rearrangement links TRBV5-1 to TRBJ2-7; D not certain. V was shortened by 1 base and J by 0 bases, with 8 bases between the two germline ends. There are 14 residues in the CDR3. From germline, CDR1 is SGHRS and CDR2 YFSETQ. CDR3 DNA: TGCGCCAGCAGCTTGATGGCAGCCTCCTACGAGCAGTACTTC. Its protein is CASSLMAASYEQYF. The variable domain in full, completed from reference TRBV5-1 and TRBJ2-7, reads KAGVTQTPRYLIKTRGQQVTLSCSPISGHRSVSWYQQTPGQGLQFLFEYFSETQRNKGNFPGRFSGRQFSNSRSEMNVSTLELGDSALYLCASSLMAASYEQYFGPGTRLTVT.

This clonotype was seen many times. Mismatch with germline at one junction end may stem from a read error. V gene TRBV7-7 combines with J gene TRBJ2-3; 8 nucleotides line up with TRBD2. Germline CDR1 and CDR2: SSHAT and FNYEAQ (reference sequence). The length of the CDR3 is 14 residues. The CDR3 loop reads CASSQGLGGDTQYF. The CDR3 DNA follows: TGTGCTAGCAGCCAGGGACTAGGGGGAGATACGCAGTATTTT.

This clonotype was observed many times. The chain recombines TRBV5-1 with TRBJ1-3; D is unclear. This CDR3 region has 14 residues. Germline V lookup: CDR1 SGHRS, CDR2 YFSETQ. Trimming removed 5 bases from V and 0 bases from J, with 9 bases in between. The CDR3 here is CASRPGASGNTIYF. CDR3 in DNA: TGCGCCAGCAGACCCGGTGCCTCTGGAAACACCATATATTTT.

This clonotype was counted many times. The chain joins TRBV5-1 to TRBJ1-2; tentatively, D is TRBD1 (6 bases). V gave up 5 bases and J gave up 0 bases, with 14 bases separating them. The CDR3 is made up of 15 amino acids. Germline V lookup: CDR1 SGHRS, CDR2 YFSETQ. The CDR3 is CASRQGLNPNYGYTF. The CDR3 DNA reads TGCGCCAGCAGACAGGGCCTTAATCCTAACTATGGCTACACCTTC.

The rearrangement links TRBV10-3 to TRBJ2-3; TRBD2 matches 8 bases. This CDR3 spans 12 amino acids. With 11 bases clipped from V and 3 bases from J, the junction kept 4 bases outside the gene matches. Per the germline V gene, CDR1 is ENHRY and CDR2 is SYGVKD. CDR3 in DNA: TGTGCCCTCGGGGGGGAGACAGATACGCAGTATTTT. Its protein is CALGGETDTQYF.

This clonotype came up a few times. In DNA form, the CDR3 reads TGCGCCAGCAGGTTGACGGGGCCCGGGGAGCTGTTTTTT. This gives the protein CASRLTGPGELFF. The gene calls are TRBV10-2 and TRBJ2-2; the D call may be TRBD1 or TRBD2 (5 bases each). The CDR3 loop spans 13 amino acids. V was cut by 6 bases and J by 6 bases, with 11 bases left in between. Germline assignment: CDR1 WSHSY and CDR2 SAAADI.

V gene TRBV24-1 combines with J gene TRBJ2-3; 7 nucleotides align to TRBD2. The V gene's germline CDR1 is KGHDR and CDR2 SFDVKD. The CDR3 runs to 15 residues. V dropped 4 bases and J dropped 4; count of bases not matched to a gene: 7. The DNA of the CDR3 is TGTGCCACCAGTGACTCAAGCGGGGTTGCAGATACGCAGTATTTT. Its translation is CATSDSSGVADTQYF.

This clonotype was seen repeatedly, ten times or more. CDR3 region: CASREGTHTEAFF. The CDR3, as DNA: TGTGCCAGCAGGGAAGGGACTCACACTGAAGCTTTCTTT. The V call is TRBV11-2, the J call TRBJ1-1, with a possible D match to TRBD1 (5 bases). V lost 6 bases and J 3 bases, leaving 11 bases between the germline ends. The CDR3 sequence is 13 residues long. Germline V gene sequence: CDR1 SGHAT, CDR2 FQNNGV.

This clonotype was seen many times. CDR3 in amino acids: CASSLGTGTAASFSGEQYF. The DNA of the CDR3 is TGCGCCAGCAGCTTGGGAACCGGGACAGCCGCCAGCTTTTCCGGCGAGCAGTACTTC. The rearrangement uses TRBV5-1 and TRBJ2-7, with 7 nucleotides matching TRBD1. CDR1 is SGHRS and CDR2 is YFSETQ in the germline V gene. The CDR3 is made up of 19 amino acids. V lost 0 bases to trimming and J lost 6 bases; unmatched junction nucleotides: 21. Drawing the rest from reference TRBV5-1 and TRBJ2-7, the complete variable domain is KAGVTQTPRYLIKTRGQQVTLSCSPISGHRSVSWYQQTPGQGLQFLFEYFSETQRNKGNFPGRFSGRQFSNSRSEMNVSTLELGDSALYLCASSLGTGTAASFSGEQYFGPGTRLTVT.

This clonotype was seen at least ten times. The chain links TRBV2 to TRBJ1-5, with 9 bases lining up with TRBD1. This CDR3 region has 15 residues. Germline V gives CDR1 SNHLY, CDR2 FYNNEI. J gave up 6 bases and V 3 bases, and 6 bases lay outside the gene matches. Written as DNA, the CDR3 is TGTGCCAGCAGTGAGACAGGGGGAGCGTCTCAGCCCCAGCATTTT. It encodes CASSETGGASQPQHF.

The gene calls are TRBV12-3 or TRBV12-4 and TRBJ2-5; D is uncertain. The CDR3 runs 13 residues. Trimming took off 3 bases at V and 5 bases at J, with 10 bases between the two ends. CDR3 sequence: CASSFSSTETQYF. The DNA for the CDR3 is TGTGCCAGCAGTTTTAGTAGCACGGAGACCCAGTACTTC.

The J gene is TRBJ2-3, the V gene TRBV29-1; no clear D gene. This CDR3 is 12 amino acids long. The V gene's germline CDR1 is SQVTM and CDR2 ANQGSEA. Trimming pared 1 base from V and 1 base from J, leaving 3 bases between. The CDR3 sequence: CSVEVGTDTQYF. The DNA of the CDR3 is TGCAGCGTTGAAGTGGGCACAGATACGCAGTATTTT.